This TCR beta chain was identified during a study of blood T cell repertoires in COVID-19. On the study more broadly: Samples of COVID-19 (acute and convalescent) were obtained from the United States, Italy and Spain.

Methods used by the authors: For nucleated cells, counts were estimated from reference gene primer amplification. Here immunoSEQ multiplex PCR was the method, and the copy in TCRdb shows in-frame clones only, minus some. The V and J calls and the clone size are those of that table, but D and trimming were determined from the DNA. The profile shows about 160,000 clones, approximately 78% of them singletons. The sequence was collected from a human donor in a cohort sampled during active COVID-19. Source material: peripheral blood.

CDR3 in amino acids: CASLVRGDYGYTF. The CDR3 DNA reads TGTGCCAGCCTGGTCAGGGGCGACTATGGCTACACCTTC. This sequence joins TRBV6-5 and TRBJ1-2; D may be TRBD1 (6 bases). V lost 8 bases and J 3 bases, leaving 13 bases between the germline ends. The germline V gene encodes CDR1 MNHEY and CDR2 SVGAGI. There are 13 residues in the CDR3.